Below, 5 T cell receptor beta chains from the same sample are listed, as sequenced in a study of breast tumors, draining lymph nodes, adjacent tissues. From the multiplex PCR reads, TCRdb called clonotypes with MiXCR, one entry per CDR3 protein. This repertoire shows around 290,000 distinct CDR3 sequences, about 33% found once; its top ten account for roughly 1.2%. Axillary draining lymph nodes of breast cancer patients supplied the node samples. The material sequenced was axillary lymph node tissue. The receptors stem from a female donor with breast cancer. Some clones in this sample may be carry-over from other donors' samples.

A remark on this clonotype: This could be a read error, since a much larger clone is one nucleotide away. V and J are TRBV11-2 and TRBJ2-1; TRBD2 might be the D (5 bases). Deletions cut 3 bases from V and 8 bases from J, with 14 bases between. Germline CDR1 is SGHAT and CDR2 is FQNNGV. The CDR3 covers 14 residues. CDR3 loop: CASSFNTEADEQFF. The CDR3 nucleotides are TGTGCCAGCAGCTTTAACACGGAGGCCGATGAGCAGTTCTTC.

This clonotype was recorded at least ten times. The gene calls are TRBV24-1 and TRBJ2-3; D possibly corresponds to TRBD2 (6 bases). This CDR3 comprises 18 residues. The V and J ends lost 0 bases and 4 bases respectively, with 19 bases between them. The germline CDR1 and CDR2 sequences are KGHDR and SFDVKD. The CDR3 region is CATSDLPWDSPNPDTQYF. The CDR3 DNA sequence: TGTGCCACCAGTGATTTGCCGTGGGACTCTCCGAACCCAGATACGCAGTATTTT.

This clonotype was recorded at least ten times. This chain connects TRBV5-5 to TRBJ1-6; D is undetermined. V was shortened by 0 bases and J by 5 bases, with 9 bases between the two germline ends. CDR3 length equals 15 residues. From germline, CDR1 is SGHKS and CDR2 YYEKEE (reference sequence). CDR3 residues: CASSLDSINNSPLHF. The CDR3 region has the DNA TGTGCCAGCAGCTTGGATAGCATAAATAATTCACCCCTCCACTTT.

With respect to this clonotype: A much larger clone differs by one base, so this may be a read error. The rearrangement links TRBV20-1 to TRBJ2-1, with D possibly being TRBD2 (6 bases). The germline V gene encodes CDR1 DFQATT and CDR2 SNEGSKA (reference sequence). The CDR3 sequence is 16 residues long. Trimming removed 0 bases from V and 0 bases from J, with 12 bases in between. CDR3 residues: CSAREGGVDSYNEQFF. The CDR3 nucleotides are TGCAGTGCTAGAGAAGGAGGGGTTGACTCCTACAATGAGCAGTTCTTC.

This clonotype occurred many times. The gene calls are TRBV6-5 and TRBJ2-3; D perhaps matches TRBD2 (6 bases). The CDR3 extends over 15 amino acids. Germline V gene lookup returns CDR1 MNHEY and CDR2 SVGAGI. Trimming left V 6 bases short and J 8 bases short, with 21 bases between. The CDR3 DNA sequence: TGTGCCAGCAGGAGCCGGGGACTCAAACGGGGTACGCAGTATTTT. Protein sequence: CASRSRGLKRGTQYF.